These T cell receptor beta chains were read from a single sample in a study of early T cells in non-severe SARS-CoV-2 infection. One entry per CDR3 protein, called by TCRdb with MiXCR from the 5' RACE reads. Among more than 85,000 distinct CDR3 sequences, roughly 12% were seen once, and the ten largest hold less than 4.5%. The sequencing used whole blood, collected at baseline. These receptors came from an adult who was a healthcare worker with PCR-confirmed SARS-CoV-2 infection or an uninfected control (not recorded which). CDR3s include the opening cysteine and the closing phenylalanine or tryptophan. The order of the fields is clone size, V gene, J gene, D gene, CDR3 protein, CDR3 DNA. The D gene is left open where the match is weak. The size field is filled for only some rows; it gives once, few, many or a size class.

size: many
V: TRBV19
J: TRBJ1-4
D: NA
CDR3: CASKRTANEKLFF
DNA: TGTGCCAGTAAAAGGACAGCTAATGAAAAACTGTTTTTT

size: many
V: TRBV6-6
J: TRBJ2-5
D: NA
CDR3: CASTFLGGQETQYF
DNA: TGTGCCAGCACCTTCCTAGGTGGGCAAGAGACCCAGTACTTC

size: few
V: TRBV20-1
J: TRBJ2-3
D: TRBD2
CDR3: CSARTSGRAGPNTDTQYF
DNA: TGCAGTGCTCGGACTAGCGGGAGGGCCGGGCCTAACACAGATACGCAGTATTTT

size: few
V: TRBV5-1
J: TRBJ1-1
D: NA
CDR3: CASSLGPEIREAFF
DNA: TGCGCCAGCAGCCTGGGACCGGAAATTCGTGAAGCTTTCTTT

size: NA
V: TRBV20-1
J: TRBJ1-4
D: TRBD1
CDR3: CSARDLQGANEKLFF
DNA: TGCAGTGCTAGAGATTTACAGGGGGCTAATGAAAAACTGTTTTTT

size: few
V: TRBV18
J: TRBJ2-2
D: NA
CDR3: CASSPTGTTNTGELFF
DNA: TGTGCCAGCTCACCGACCGGGACAACGAACACCGGGGAGCTGTTTTTT

size: many
V: TRBV6-5
J: TRBJ2-2
D: NA
CDR3: CASSYSMGANTGELFF
DNA: TGTGCCAGCAGTTACTCGATGGGGGCTAACACCGGGGAGCTGTTTTTT

size: NA
V: TRBV7-2
J: TRBJ2-1
D: NA
CDR3: CASSGVRGNYNEQFF
DNA: TGTGCCAGCAGCGGGGTGAGGGGCAACTACAATGAGCAGTTCTTC

size: few
V: TRBV10-2
J: TRBJ1-1
D: TRBD1
CDR3: CASRGTGVLTEAFF
DNA: TGCGCCAGCAGAGGGACAGGGGTACTAACTGAAGCTTTCTTT

size: few
V: TRBV12-3/TRBV12-4
J: TRBJ1-2
D: TRBD1
CDR3: CASRPGTGGSYGYTF
DNA: TGTGCCAGCAGACCCGGGACAGGGGGTTCCTATGGCTACACCTTC

size: NA
V: TRBV5-1
J: TRBJ2-3
D: NA
CDR3: CASRNVGASTDTQYF
DNA: TGCGCCAGCAGAAACGTGGGTGCTAGCACAGATACGCAGTATTTT

size: few
V: TRBV5-4
J: TRBJ1-6
D: NA
CDR3: CASSSFRNNSPLHF
DNA: TGTGCCAGCAGCTCGTTCAGGAATAATTCACCCCTCCACTTT

size: few
V: TRBV7-3
J: TRBJ2-5
D: TRBD2
CDR3: CASSSPPTSRGTQYF
DNA: TGTGCCAGCAGCTCCCCGCCGACTAGCAGAGGGACCCAGTACTTC

size: many
V: TRBV6-5
J: TRBJ2-1
D: TRBD2
CDR3: CASSYPPASGYNEQFF
DNA: TGTGCCAGCAGTTACCCCCCGGCTAGCGGGTACAATGAGCAGTTCTTC

size: many
V: TRBV28
J: TRBJ2-2
D: TRBD2
CDR3: CASTLGVAGGTGELFF
DNA: TGTGCCAGCACCCTCGGGGTAGCGGGAGGCACCGGGGAGCTGTTTTTT

size: NA
V: TRBV5-6
J: TRBJ1-2
D: NA
CDR3: CASSLGGQLNYGYTF
DNA: TGTGCCAGCAGCTTGGGAGGGCAACTGAACTATGGCTACACCTTC

size: NA
V: TRBV27
J: TRBJ2-1
D: TRBD2
CDR3: CASSLGLAGVNEQFF
DNA: TGTGCCAGCAGTTTAGGGCTAGCGGGGGTCAATGAGCAGTTCTTC

size: NA
V: TRBV5-1
J: TRBJ2-3
D: NA
CDR3: CASSSLSTDTQYF
DNA: TGCGCCAGCAGCTCTCTTAGCACAGATACGCAGTATTTT

size: NA
V: TRBV29-1
J: TRBJ2-7
D: NA
CDR3: CSVERAGTYEQYF
DNA: TGCAGCGTTGAAAGGGCAGGAACCTACGAGCAGTACTTC

size: NA
V: TRBV5-1
J: TRBJ2-5
D: NA
CDR3: CASSLGAGQETQYF
DNA: TGCGCCAGCAGCTTGGGAGCGGGTCAAGAGACCCAGTACTTC

size: many
V: TRBV3-1
J: TRBJ2-1
D: NA
CDR3: CASSPHPRASVDNEQFF
DNA: TGTGCCAGCAGCCCCCACCCCAGGGCTAGCGTAGACAATGAGCAGTTCTTC

size: NA
V: TRBV12-3/TRBV12-4
J: TRBJ2-7
D: NA
CDR3: CASSSGGALYEQYF
DNA: TGTGCCAGCAGCTCGGGCGGGGCCCTATACGAGCAGTACTTC

size: NA
V: TRBV20-1
J: TRBJ2-1
D: NA
CDR3: CSARTDSYEQFF
DNA: TGCAGTGCTAGGACGGACAGTTATGAGCAGTTCTTC

size: NA
V: TRBV6-5
J: TRBJ1-1
D: TRBD1
CDR3: CASKRQGTEAFF
DNA: TGTGCCAGCAAAAGACAGGGCACTGAAGCTTTCTTT

size: NA
V: TRBV5-1
J: TRBJ2-3
D: NA
CDR3: CASSLEAATDTQYF
DNA: TGCGCCAGCAGCTTGGAGGCGGCCACAGATACGCAGTATTTT

size: NA
V: TRBV28
J: TRBJ1-1
D: TRBD1
CDR3: CASSLSGGPFLNTEAFF
DNA: TGTGCCAGCAGTTTATCAGGGGGTCCCTTCTTGAACACTGAAGCTTTCTTT

size: few
V: TRBV7-9
J: TRBJ1-2
D: TRBD1
CDR3: CASSQDRDGYGYTF
DNA: TGTGCCAGCAGCCAAGACAGGGACGGCTATGGCTACACCTTC

size: NA
V: TRBV4-2
J: TRBJ1-1
D: NA
CDR3: CASSQAPLNVADTEAFF
DNA: TGTGCCAGCAGCCAAGCCCCGCTAAACGTTGCGGACACTGAAGCTTTCTTT

size: NA
V: TRBV27
J: TRBJ2-2
D: NA
CDR3: CATSPRGQNTGELFF
DNA: TGTGCCACCTCCCCCCGGGGCCAAAACACCGGGGAGCTGTTTTTT

size: few
V: TRBV9
J: TRBJ2-1
D: NA
CDR3: CASSYNWYNEQFF
DNA: TGTGCCAGCAGCTACAACTGGTACAATGAGCAGTTCTTC

size: NA
V: TRBV6-6
J: TRBJ1-2
D: NA
CDR3: CASSYVTGYSGYGYTF
DNA: TGTGCCAGCAGTTACGTTACAGGGTACTCCGGGTATGGCTACACCTTC

size: NA
V: TRBV6-6
J: TRBJ2-7
D: NA
CDR3: CASSLQGNHYEQYF
DNA: TGTGCCAGCAGTTTACAGGGAAACCACTACGAGCAGTACTTC

size: once
V: TRBV29-1
J: TRBJ1-1
D: NA
CDR3: CSVVKRANTEAFF
DNA: TGCAGCGTTGTAAAGCGGGCGAACACTGAAGCTTTCTTT

size: NA
V: TRBV21-1
J: TRBJ1-5
D: NA
CDR3: CARQGGNQPQHF
DNA: TGTGCCAGACAGGGCGGCAATCAGCCCCAGCATTTT

size: NA
V: TRBV28
J: TRBJ2-3
D: NA
CDR3: CASSSIQGSGTDTQYF
DNA: TGTGCCAGCAGTTCTATTCAGGGCTCGGGCACAGATACGCAGTATTTT

size: many
V: TRBV7-7
J: TRBJ2-3
D: TRBD1
CDR3: CASSPGTGWGTDTQYF
DNA: TGTGCTAGCAGCCCCGGGACAGGCTGGGGCACAGATACGCAGTATTTT

size: NA
V: TRBV29-1
J: TRBJ2-1
D: NA
CDR3: CATGGALNEQFF
DNA: TGCGCCACAGGGGGGGCACTGAATGAGCAGTTCTTC

size: many
V: TRBV7-9
J: TRBJ2-3
D: TRBD1
CDR3: CASSLTGGDTQYF
DNA: TGTGCCAGCAGCCTGACAGGGGGCGATACGCAGTATTTT

size: few
V: TRBV6-5
J: TRBJ1-2
D: NA
CDR3: CASSSGTYGYTF
DNA: TGTGCCAGCAGCTCCGGGACTTATGGCTACACCTTC

size: few
V: TRBV28
J: TRBJ2-5
D: NA
CDR3: CASSFLANQETQYF
DNA: TGTGCCAGCAGTTTCCTAGCGAACCAAGAGACCCAGTACTTC

size: few
V: TRBV3-1
J: TRBJ2-7
D: NA
CDR3: CASSHLTEQYF
DNA: TGTGCCAGCAGCCATCTAACCGAGCAGTACTTC

size: NA
V: TRBV20-1
J: TRBJ1-1
D: NA
CDR3: CSARDATLNTEAFF
DNA: TGCAGTGCTAGAGACGCGACACTGAACACTGAAGCTTTCTTT

size: few
V: TRBV14
J: TRBJ1-2
D: NA
CDR3: CASSPDADYGYTF
DNA: TGTGCCAGCAGCCCCGACGCTGACTATGGCTACACCTTC

size: NA
V: TRBV20-1
J: TRBJ1-2
D: NA
CDR3: CSPTGAGYGYTF
DNA: TGCAGCCCCACGGGAGCGGGCTATGGCTACACCTTC

size: few
V: TRBV5-1
J: TRBJ2-5
D: NA
CDR3: CASSLVPPGKTQYF
DNA: TGCGCCAGCAGCTTGGTCCCCCCCGGGAAGACCCAGTACTTC

size: few
V: TRBV12-5
J: TRBJ2-3
D: TRBD1
CDR3: CASGRGQGLSTDTQYF
DNA: TGTGCTAGTGGACGTGGACAGGGCCTTAGCACAGATACGCAGTATTTT

size: many
V: TRBV7-2
J: TRBJ1-3
D: TRBD1
CDR3: CASSPVRTGRSGNTIYF
DNA: TGTGCCAGCAGCCCCGTCCGGACAGGGCGGTCTGGAAACACCATATATTTT

size: few
V: TRBV3-1
J: TRBJ2-7
D: NA
CDR3: CASSQLDHEQYF
DNA: TGTGCCAGCAGCCAACTTGATCACGAGCAGTACTTC

size: few
V: TRBV6-9
J: TRBJ1-5
D: TRBD1
CDR3: CASRRQGNQPQHF
DNA: TGTGCCAGCAGGCGACAGGGGAATCAGCCCCAGCATTTT

size: few
V: TRBV6-1
J: TRBJ2-7
D: TRBD2
CDR3: CASSERGGLGEQYF
DNA: TGTGCCAGCAGTGAACGGGGGGGACTGGGCGAGCAGTACTTC

size: NA
V: TRBV20-1
J: TRBJ2-4
D: NA
CDR3: CSARVAGLAKNIQYF
DNA: TGCAGTGCTAGAGTCGCGGGTCTAGCCAAAAACATTCAGTACTTC

size: NA
V: TRBV7-2
J: TRBJ1-1
D: NA
CDR3: CASSPQGYEAFF
DNA: TGTGCCAGCAGCCCGCAGGGCTATGAAGCTTTCTTT

size: NA
V: TRBV9
J: TRBJ1-6
D: NA
CDR3: CASSVVGGQNSPLHF
DNA: TGTGCCAGCAGCGTAGTTGGAGGGCAGAATTCACCCCTCCACTTT

size: few
V: TRBV21-1
J: TRBJ1-1
D: NA
CDR3: CASSKVGGPNTEAFF
DNA: TGTGCCAGCAGCAAAGTGGGGGGTCCGAACACTGAAGCTTTCTTT